This TCR beta chain was identified in a study of T cell responses to AZD1222 COVID-19 vaccine. Study results and limitations: Reports indicate that nearly half of spike-specific TCRs are directed at unmutated variant regions. Repertoire sampling happened only post peak T cell response.

TCRdb's table, derived via immunoSEQ multiplex PCR, lists solely in-frame clones and lacks some. The table lists roughly 99,000 clones, roughly 92% of them singletons. To note about this clone: Its antigen is undetermined.

The V end was cut by 6 bases, the J end by 4 bases, with 10 bases between. Germline V CDR1 and CDR2: SGHVS, FQNEAQ. The CDR3 length is 13 residues. Specimen: peripheral blood, collected 28 days after the second AZD1222 dose. The chain couples TRBV7-8 to TRBJ1-5; weak D call: TRBD1 (5 bases). The receptor comes from an adult who received the AZD1222 COVID-19 vaccine. Here the CDR3 DNA reads TGTGCCAGCAGTCCTGACAGTAATCAGCCCCAGCATTTT. It is translated as CASSPDSNQPQHF.